Presented here are 18 T cell receptor beta chains from one specimen sequenced in a study of T cell responses to AZD1222 COVID-19 vaccine. The assay was immunoSEQ multiplex PCR, and TCRdb's table has in-frame clones only and misses some. The sample holds about 200,000 clones, around 94% seen once. The sample here was peripheral blood, taken 28 days after the second dose of the MenACWY control vaccine. These TCRs come from an adult who received the MenACWY meningococcal vaccine as a control.

The genes are TRBV28 and TRBJ1-1, with D perhaps TRBD1 (6 bases). Germline V gives CDR1 MDHEN, CDR2 SYDVKM. With 2 bases removed from V and 2 bases from J, the gap between germline ends came to 18 bases. The CDR3 has 17 amino acids. CDR3 sequence: CASSLRGRGAVNTEAFF. DNA of the CDR3: TGTGCCAGCAGTTTAAGAGGTCGGGGGGCGGTAAACACTGAAGCTTTCTTT.

In nucleotides, the CDR3 is TGTGCCAGCAGCTCTGGGACTAGCACAGATACGCAGTATTTT. This codes for CASSSGTSTDTQYF. The J gene is TRBJ2-3, the V gene TRBV9; D possibly corresponds to TRBD2 (6 bases). With 4 bases removed from V and 0 bases from J, the gap between germline ends came to 9 bases. Per germline, CDR1 SGDLS and CDR2 YYNGEE. CDR3 length: 14 residues.

The V call is TRBV4-3, the J call TRBJ1-6, with D possibly TRBD1 on 6 matching bases. Germline assignment: CDR1 LGHNA and CDR2 YSLEER. This CDR3 contains 16 residues. The germline V and J ends were trimmed by 0 bases and 10 bases, with 16 bases remaining between them. The CDR3, as DNA: TGCGCCAGCAGCCAAGATCGGGCAGGGGTGGGGTCACCCCTCCACTTT. Protein product: CASSQDRAGVGSPLHF.

V usage is TRBV2 and J usage is TRBJ2-7; 9 bases line up with TRBD1. Germline CDR1 reads SNHLY; CDR2 reads FYNNEI. The CDR3 is 14 amino acids. Unmatched junction bases numbered 11, after V lost 5 bases and J lost 9 bases. CDR3 loop: CASSPGTGNPVQYF. DNA for the CDR3: TGTGCCAGCAGTCCCGGGACAGGGAACCCAGTGCAGTACTTC.

This chain connects TRBV5-1 to TRBJ2-7, with TRBD2 matching over 7 bases. Trimming took 4 bases from V and 0 from J; bases not matched to a gene: 4. CDR3 length equals 14 residues. CDR1 and CDR2 from the germline V gene are SGHRS and YFSETQ. CDR3 coding DNA: TGCGCCAGCAGCACGTCGGGGGGCTCCTACGAGCAGTACTTC. Amino acids: CASSTSGGSYEQYF.

V and J are TRBV28 and TRBJ2-7; 10 bases are a match to TRBD2. The germline V gene encodes CDR1 MDHEN and CDR2 SYDVKM. V trimming: 5 bases; J trimming: 0 bases; junction bases outside the gene matches: 4. CDR3 length: 15 amino acids. The CDR3: CASSPGLASSYEQYF. CDR3 bases: TGTGCCAGCAGTCCGGGACTAGCGAGCTCCTACGAGCAGTACTTC.

The CDR3 region is CASSPTGLGSYEQYF. CDR3 nucleotides: TGTGCCAGCAGCCCGACAGGCCTAGGGTCCTACGAGCAGTACTTC. The rearrangement joins TRBV7-8 to TRBJ2-7; tentative D call: TRBD1 (6 bases). Germline lookup yields CDR1 SGHVS and CDR2 FQNEAQ. Trimming stripped 5 bases from V and 1 base from J, with 15 bases between. This CDR3 contains 15 residues.

This rearrangement joins TRBV19 to TRBJ1-1, with D possibly being TRBD1 (6 bases). Germline lookup yields CDR1 LNHDA and CDR2 SQIVND (reference sequence). V was pared by 3 bases and J by 4 bases, with 21 bases between. The CDR3 contains 17 residues. The CDR3 nucleotides read TGTGCCAGTAGTATTCCACCAGCTATGGGGGGCTTCACTGAAGCTTTCTTT. Encoded protein: CASSIPPAMGGFTEAFF.

The CDR3 DNA follows: TGTGCCAGTTCGCAGGGACTTGATTTCCATAGCAATCAGCCCCAGCATTTT. Protein product: CASSQGLDFHSNQPQHF. The chain couples TRBV19 to TRBJ1-5; D may be TRBD1 (5 bases). CDR3 size: 17 residues. Germline V gives CDR1 LNHDA, CDR2 SQIVND (reference sequence). The V end lost 8 bases, the J end lost 0 bases, and 20 bases lay between the germline ends.

The chain carries TRBV19 and TRBJ1-5; D is perhaps TRBD1 (6 bases). CDR3 length equals 17 residues. Germline CDR1 LNHDA, CDR2 SQIVND (reference sequence). Trimming shortened V by 4 bases and J by 0 bases, and 16 bases separated the two germline ends. DNA for the CDR3: TGTGCCAGTAGTACTACCGGGGGGCCCTATAGCAATCAGCCCCAGCATTTT. The encoded protein is CASSTTGGPYSNQPQHF.

This clone is a singleton in its sample. Here the CDR3 reads CASSLSTGLNTEAFF. The CDR3 DNA reads as TGTGCCAGCAGCTTGTCGACAGGTTTGAACACTGAAGCTTTCTTT. V usage is TRBV7-2 and J usage is TRBJ1-1; a possible D gene is TRBD1 (6 bases). V gave up 3 bases and J gave up 0 bases, with 11 bases separating them. CDR1 and CDR2 from the germline V gene are SGHTA and FQGNSA. This CDR3 contains 15 residues.

This sequence joins TRBV7-9 and TRBJ1-1; tentatively, D is TRBD1 (5 bases). Germline assignment: CDR1 SEHNR and CDR2 FQNEAQ (reference sequence). CDR3 length: 14 amino acids. V was clipped by 0 bases and J by 1 base, with 6 bases between them. CDR3 protein: CASSLAQGNTEAFF. CDR3 DNA: TGTGCCAGCAGCTTAGCGCAGGGGAACACTGAAGCTTTCTTT.

The chain is built from TRBV5-1 and TRBJ2-1; D is perhaps TRBD1 (6 bases). V lost 2 bases to trimming and J lost 1 base, with 13 bases between them. The CDR3 totals 16 residues. Germline V lookup: CDR1 SGHRS, CDR2 YFSETQ. DNA of the CDR3: TGCGCCAGCAGCTTCCGAGGAAGGGGGTCCTACAATGAGCAGTTCTTC. It encodes CASSFRGRGSYNEQFF.

The V call is TRBV7-8, the J call TRBJ2-1; D is undetermined. The CDR3 is made up of 15 amino acids. The germline gives CDR1 SGHVS, CDR2 FQNEAQ. V gave up 2 bases and J gave up 0 bases, with 8 bases separating them. The CDR3 DNA reads TGTGCCAGCAGCTTACAAGGGTACTCCTACAATGAGCAGTTCTTC. This translates into CASSLQGYSYNEQFF.

The gene calls are TRBV3-1 (or the pseudogene TRBV3-2) and TRBJ2-7; possibly TRBD2 for D (5 bases). Germline CDR1 and CDR2: LGHDT and YNNKEL (reference sequence). The V end lost 0 bases, the J end lost 3 bases, and 33 bases lay between the germline ends. This CDR3 has 22 amino acids. This CDR3 is CASSQELGDSKSQIFTLYEQYF. The DNA for the CDR3 is TGTGCCAGCAGCCAAGAGTTGGGAGATTCGAAAAGCCAGATTTTTACGCTCTACGAGCAGTACTTC.

The chain joins TRBV6-6 to TRBJ2-3; TRBD2 matches at 10 bases. J gave up 6 bases and V 6 bases, and 9 bases lay outside the gene matches. Germline CDR1 MNHNY, CDR2 SVGAGI (reference sequence). This CDR3 comprises 15 residues. The DNA for the CDR3 is TGTGCCAGCAGGGGGGCTAGCGGGAGTTGGGATACGCAGTATTTT. Its translation: CASRGASGSWDTQYF.

This rearrangement joins TRBV5-1 to TRBJ1-2; maybe TRBD1 (6 bases). There are 12 residues in the CDR3. The V gene's germline CDR1 is SGHRS and CDR2 YFSETQ. V was pared by 5 bases and J by 4 bases, with 9 bases between. As DNA, the CDR3 is TGCGCCAGCAGATGGGACACCTATGGCTACACCTTC. It encodes CASRWDTYGYTF.

The rearrangement links TRBV25-1 to TRBJ2-5; 7 bases map to TRBD1. V trimming: 4 bases; J trimming: 1 base; junction bases outside the gene matches: 0. This CDR3 spans 13 amino acids. The germline V gene encodes CDR1 MGHDK and CDR2 SYGVNS. The CDR3 DNA reads TGTGCCAGCAGTGGGGACAGCCAAGAGACCCAGTACTTC. It specifies CASSGDSQETQYF.